Presented here are 20 T cell receptor beta chains from one specimen sequenced in a study of shared clonotypes between healthy human individuals. Libraries were prepared by immunoSEQ multiplex PCR; TCRdb keeps only in-frame clonotypes and omits some of them. The profile shows approximately 1,500,000 clones, approximately 98% of them singletons. The sample taken for sequencing was naive CD4+ T cells sorted from blood. Stated subset: CD45RA+ positively selected. These receptors originate from a man under 40 in good health.

This chain uses TRBV6-5 with TRBJ2-7; 10 bases agree with TRBD1. This CDR3 region has 15 residues. V was pared by 6 bases and J by 1 base, with 6 bases of the junction left unmatched. Germline assignment: CDR1 MNHEY and CDR2 SVGAGI. CDR3: CASSIDRGRSYEQYF. The CDR3 region has the DNA TGTGCCAGCAGCATTGACAGGGGGCGGTCCTACGAGCAGTACTTC.

This chain links TRBV10-2 with TRBJ2-3; the D is unclear. CDR3 size: 15 residues. V was shortened by 3 bases and J by 0 bases, with 10 bases between the two germline ends. CDR1 is WSHSY and CDR2 is SAAADI in the germline V gene. CDR3: CASSDSKISTDTQYF. The CDR3 region has the DNA TGCGCCAGCAGTGACTCCAAGATCAGCACAGATACGCAGTATTTT.

This chain uses TRBV10-3 with TRBJ1-1; no reliable D call. With 7 bases removed from V and 0 bases from J, the gap between germline ends came to 9 bases. CDR1 and CDR2 (germline): ENHRY, SYGVKD. The CDR3 contains 13 residues. CDR3 sequence reads: CAITDEMNTEAFF. The CDR3 region has the DNA TGTGCCATCACAGACGAGATGAACACTGAAGCTTTCTTT.

The gene calls are TRBV4-1 and TRBJ2-4, with D hard to call. CDR1 MGHRA and CDR2 YSYEKL come from the germline V gene. This CDR3 is 15 amino acids long. V was cut by 4 bases and J by 0 bases, with 10 bases left in between. The CDR3 region has the DNA TGCGCCAGCAGCCCCGTAACTGAAGCCAAAAACATTCAGTACTTC. Residues: CASSPVTEAKNIQYF.

Comments on this clone: Other DNA sequences within the sample encode an identical CDR3. The genes are TRBV15 and TRBJ2-3; D unresolved. Trimming pared 0 bases from V and 2 bases from J, leaving 12 bases between. Looked up from germline, CDR1 is LNHNV and CDR2 is YYDKDF (reference sequence). The CDR3 is made up of 16 amino acids. The CDR3 DNA sequence: TGTGCCACCAGCAGAGATCTCCCCGGGTCCACAGATACGCAGTATTTT. It specifies CATSRDLPGSTDTQYF.

This chain links TRBV10-3 with TRBJ1-2; D is uncertain. The CDR3 length is 13 residues. The ends were cut back, 2 bases at V and 4 bases at J, with 8 bases in the middle. CDR1 is ENHRY and CDR2 is SYGVKD in the germline V gene. CDR3 loop: CAISEGSVYGYTF. As DNA, the CDR3 is TGTGCCATCAGTGAGGGTAGTGTCTATGGCTACACCTTC.

The genes are TRBV28 and TRBJ2-1; D is perhaps TRBD1 (6 bases). V was trimmed by 5 bases and J by 3 bases, leaving 14 bases between them. This CDR3 region has 15 residues. Germline V gene lookup returns CDR1 MDHEN and CDR2 SYDVKM. CDR3 in amino acids: CASSIKQGRYNEQFF. The CDR3 DNA reads TGTGCCAGCAGTATCAAACAGGGTCGCTACAATGAGCAGTTCTTC.

V usage is TRBV11-2 and J usage is TRBJ2-1, with a possible D match to TRBD2 (5 bases). This CDR3 comprises 14 residues. Germline values: CDR1 SGHAT, CDR2 FQNNGV. V lost 0 bases, J lost 3 bases, and 6 bases lay in between. CDR3 region: CASSLDTSYNEQFF. The CDR3 DNA sequence: TGTGCCAGCAGCTTAGATACTAGCTACAATGAGCAGTTCTTC. Drawing the rest from reference TRBV11-2 and TRBJ2-1, the complete variable domain is EAGVAQSPRYKIIEKRQSVAFWCNPISGHATLYWYQQILGQGPKLLIQFQNNGVVDDSQLPKDRFSAERLKGVDSTLKIQPAKLEDSAVYLCASSLDTSYNEQFFGPGTRLTVL.

For this clone: At one boundary the junction diverges from the germline segment, which might be a read error. The CDR3 is CASSLAPGNFGYTF. CDR3 coding DNA: TGTGCCAGCAGCTTAGCGCCCGGGAACTTTGGCTACACCTTC. The rearrangement links TRBV7-2 to TRBJ1-2; D unclear. The CDR3 sequence is 14 residues long. Looked up from germline, CDR1 is SGHTA and CDR2 is FQGNSA.

The rearrangement joins TRBV18 to TRBJ2-1; 13 positions agree with TRBD2. The germline CDR1 and CDR2 sequences are KGHSH and LQKENI. Trimming at V came to 2 bases and at J to 8 bases, leaving 3 bases not matched to a gene. The CDR3 length is 15 residues. CDR3 sequence reads: CASSPLLAGGDEQFF. CDR3 coding DNA: TGTGCCAGCTCACCATTACTAGCGGGAGGGGATGAGCAGTTCTTC.

The V and J genes are TRBV4-1 and TRBJ2-7, with D perhaps being TRBD1 or TRBD2 (5 bases each). CDR1 and CDR2 from the germline V gene are MGHRA and YSYEKL. This CDR3 comprises 17 residues. V lost 1 base and J 1 base, leaving 17 bases between the germline ends. The CDR3 DNA follows: TGCGCCAGCAGCCAAGGGGGGATTTGGCAGGGATCCTACGAGCAGTACTTC. Encoded protein: CASSQGGIWQGSYEQYF.

This chain uses TRBV7-9 with TRBJ1-1; a weak D match, TRBD1 (6 bases). CDR3 size: 14 residues. The germline V and J ends were trimmed by 5 bases and 0 bases, with 10 bases remaining between them. Germline V gene lookup returns CDR1 SEHNR and CDR2 FQNEAQ (reference sequence). The CDR3: CASSQRQVNTEAFF. For the CDR3, the DNA is TGTGCCAGCAGCCAAAGACAGGTGAACACTGAAGCTTTCTTT.

The chain's CDR3 is CASGAPGQLPYEQYF. For the CDR3, the DNA is TGTGCCAGCGGGGCCCCTGGACAGCTACCCTACGAGCAGTACTTC. This chain joins TRBV28 and TRBJ2-7; D may be TRBD1 (6 bases). This CDR3 has 15 amino acids. V dropped 8 bases and J dropped 2 bases, with 19 bases sitting between them. CDR1 and CDR2 from the germline V gene are MDHEN and SYDVKM.

This rearrangement joins TRBV18 to TRBJ1-1; a weak D match, TRBD1 (6 bases). V was cut by 2 bases and J by 4 bases, with 14 bases left in between. The CDR3 contains 15 residues. Germline assignment: CDR1 KGHSH and CDR2 LQKENI. CDR3 sequence: CASSPSGGLGTEAFF. The CDR3 DNA reads TGTGCCAGCTCACCAAGTGGGGGGCTGGGCACTGAAGCTTTCTTT.

The rearrangement links TRBV27 to TRBJ1-1; 7 bases align to TRBD1. The CDR3 loop spans 18 amino acids. Germline V gene lookup returns CDR1 MNHEY and CDR2 SMNVEV (reference sequence). V trimming: 6 bases; J trimming: 2 bases; junction bases outside the gene matches: 18. CDR3 sequence (DNA): TGTGCCAGCAGGCCCGGGACAGAATTTTCAATCTCTAACACTGAAGCTTTCTTT. Its protein product is CASRPGTEFSISNTEAFF.

The gene calls are TRBV7-9 and TRBJ2-3; D is undetermined. The CDR3 has 10 amino acids. Germline CDR1 SEHNR, CDR2 FQNEAQ (reference sequence). Trimming cost V 5 bases and J 7 bases, with 4 bases left between them. The CDR3 loop is CASSHNTQYF. In DNA form, the CDR3 reads TGTGCCAGCAGCCACAATACGCAGTATTTT.

With respect to this clone: This sample also contains other DNA sequences that code for the same CDR3. This chain uses TRBV7-3 with TRBJ2-2; D might be TRBD2 (5 bases). This CDR3 contains 14 residues. Germline CDR1 is SGHTA and CDR2 is FQGTGA. V was cut by 4 bases and J by 4 bases, with 10 bases left in between. The CDR3 nucleotides are TGTGCCAGCAGCTCCGGACTCAGCACCGGGGAGCTGTTTTTT. This encodes CASSSGLSTGELFF.

V usage is TRBV6-1 and J usage is TRBJ2-7; 9 bases agree with TRBD2. The germline V gene encodes CDR1 MNHNS and CDR2 SASEGT. With V trimmed by 7 bases and J by 3 bases, 10 bases remained unmatched. This CDR3 has 15 amino acids. The CDR3 nucleotides are TGTGCCAGCACCAGAGGGGCTAGCGGGGACTACGAGCAGTACTTC. Translating gives CASTRGASGDYEQYF.

This chain links TRBV4-1 with TRBJ1-5; 8 bases match TRBD1. The CDR3 extends over 16 amino acids. Germline CDR1 is MGHRA and CDR2 is YSYEKL. V was pared by 3 bases and J by 7 bases, with 11 bases of the junction left unmatched. Here the CDR3 reads CASSHPDRGWIQPQHF. CDR3 bases: TGCGCCAGCAGCCACCCTGACAGGGGATGGATCCAGCCCCAGCATTTT.

The genes are TRBV2 and TRBJ2-2; D not resolved. Trimming took off 7 bases at V and 0 bases at J, with 12 bases between the two ends. Germline loops: CDR1 SNHLY, CDR2 FYNNEI. The CDR3 is made up of 15 amino acids. This CDR3 is CASNNPETNTGELFF. CDR3 in DNA: TGTGCCAGCAATAATCCAGAGACGAACACCGGGGAGCTGTTTTTT.